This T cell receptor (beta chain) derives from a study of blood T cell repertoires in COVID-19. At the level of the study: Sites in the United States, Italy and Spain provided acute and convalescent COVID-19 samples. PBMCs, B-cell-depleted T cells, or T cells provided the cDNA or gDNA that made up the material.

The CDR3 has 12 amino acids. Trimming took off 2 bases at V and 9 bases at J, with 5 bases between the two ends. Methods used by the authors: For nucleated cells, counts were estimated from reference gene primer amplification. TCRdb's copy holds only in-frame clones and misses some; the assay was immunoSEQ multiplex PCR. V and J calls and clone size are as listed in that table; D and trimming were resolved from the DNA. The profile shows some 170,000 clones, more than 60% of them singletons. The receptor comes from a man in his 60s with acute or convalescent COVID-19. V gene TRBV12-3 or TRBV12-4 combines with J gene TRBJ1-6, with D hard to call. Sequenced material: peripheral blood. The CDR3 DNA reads TGTGCCAGCAGTTTAAGAGGTTCACCCCTCCACTTT. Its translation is CASSLRGSPLHF.